This T cell receptor beta chain was found in a study of OX40 agonist ivuxolimab in advanced cancers. Across the whole study: Cohort: 75% to 90% men, mean age approximately 64, aged about 23 to 79. Treatment received earlier with anti-PD-1, anti-PD-L1 or anti-CTLA-4 agents was allowed, and roughly 40% had some. Findings of the study overall: Normalized expansion of T-cell clones was also low for some nonresponders.

Only in-frame clones appear in the TCRdb table, and some are missing; sequencing was by immunoSEQ multiplex PCR. The profile shows about 37,000 clones, roughly nine tenths of them singletons. As regards this clone: Its specificity is unknown.

The trim removed 3 bases at V and 7 bases at J, leaving 10 bases unmatched. The CDR3 covers 15 residues. Germline-derived CDR1 and CDR2 are LNHDA and SQIVND (reference sequence). The TCR comes from an adult with an advanced solid tumor such as melanoma, head and neck, liver or kidney cancer. The source material was CD4+ or CD8+ T cells sorted from blood, sampled in a trial of the OX40 agonist ivuxolimab. This chain connects TRBV19 to TRBJ1-2; 8 positions agree with TRBD1. The CDR3 is CASSMYSGTGGGYTF. The CDR3 region has the DNA TGTGCCAGTAGTATGTATAGTGGGACAGGCGGTGGCTACACCTTC.